This is a list of T cell receptor beta chains from one sample in a study of blood T cells in healthy people across ages. Using its own MiXCR run on the 5' RACE reads, TCRdb lists one record per CDR3 protein. This sample has about 780,000 distinct CDR3 sequences; roughly 25% occur once, and the top ten carry under 3%. These data also formed part of another study, on T cells of mothers and their children.

The sample comprised blood. These receptors originate from a boy aged 10-17 years in good health. Each CDR3 is given with its conserved first and last residue.

V gene	J gene	CDR3 protein
TRBV20-1	TRBJ2-3	CSARAGGPDTQYF
TRBV7-3	TRBJ2-1	CASSLTPSYNEQFF
TRBV9	TRBJ1-6	CASSVAGDNSPLHF
TRBV18	TRBJ2-7	CASSRTGGVSYEQYF
TRBV18	TRBJ1-2	CASSDRAGLGYTF
TRBV6-5	TRBJ2-1	CASTSLGGGQGSYNEQFF
TRBV4-1	TRBJ1-5	CASSSGQGAKPQHF
TRBV10-2	TRBJ2-5	CASSANGGAETQYF
TRBV7-2	TRBJ1-2	CASSLGWGAHDGYTF
TRBV5-4	TRBJ2-2	CASSLDFTGELFF
TRBV12-3/TRBV12-4	TRBJ1-5	CASSLGVDQVRNQPQHF
TRBV7-9	TRBJ2-1	CASSSPLSSYNEQFF
TRBV4-2	-	CASSQEWLDQETQYF
TRBV10-3	-	CAISAPGEGVYRDEQYF
TRBV6-2/TRBV6-3	TRBJ2-4	CASGMTSAKNIQYF